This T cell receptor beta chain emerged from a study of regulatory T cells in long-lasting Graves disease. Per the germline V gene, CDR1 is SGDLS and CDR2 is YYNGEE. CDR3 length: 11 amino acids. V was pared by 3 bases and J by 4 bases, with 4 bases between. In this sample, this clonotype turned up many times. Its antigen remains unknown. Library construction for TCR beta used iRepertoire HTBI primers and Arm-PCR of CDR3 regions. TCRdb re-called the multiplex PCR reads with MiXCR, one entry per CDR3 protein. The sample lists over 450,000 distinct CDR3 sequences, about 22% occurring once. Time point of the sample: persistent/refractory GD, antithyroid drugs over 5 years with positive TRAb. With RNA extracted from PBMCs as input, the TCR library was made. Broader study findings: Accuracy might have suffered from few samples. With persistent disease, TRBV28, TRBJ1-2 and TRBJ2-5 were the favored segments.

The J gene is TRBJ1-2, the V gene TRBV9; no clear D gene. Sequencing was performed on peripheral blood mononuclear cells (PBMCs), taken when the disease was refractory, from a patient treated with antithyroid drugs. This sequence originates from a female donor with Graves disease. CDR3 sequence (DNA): TGTGCCAGCAGCGGGACCTATGGCTACACCTTC. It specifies CASSGTYGYTF.